Each of the 13 T cell receptor beta chains below was sequenced from the same sample in a study of T-cell reconstitution after alpha-beta-depleted transplantation in children. Preparation of the TCRbeta library used unique molecular identifiers. TCRdb reanalysed the PCR reads using MiXCR and keeps one entry per CDR3 protein. The sample holds about 580,000 distinct CDR3 sequences, over 25% seen once. The specimen was PBMCs, collected before TCRalphabeta/CD19-depleted stem cell transplant. The origin of the receptors is a boy under two years old with Wiskott-Aldrich syndrome, due to receive a stem cell transplant.

This clonotype has only a few counts. V gene TRBV20-1 combines with J gene TRBJ1-2, with no clear D. This CDR3 has 12 amino acids. Between the trimmed V and J ends, which lost 1 base and 4 bases, there was a span of 7 bases. The germline V gene has CDR1 DFQATT and CDR2 SNEGSKA (reference sequence). In nucleotides, the CDR3 is TGCAGTGCTAGAGTGACCGGCTATGGCTACACCTTC. Protein: CSARVTGYGYTF.

This clonotype was detected a few times. The rearrangement joins TRBV5-1 to TRBJ2-1, with 8 bases aligning to TRBD2. Per germline, CDR1 SGHRS and CDR2 YFSETQ. The V segment lost 1 base and the J segment 0 bases; nucleotides outside the gene matches: 9. CDR3 length equals 18 residues. CDR3 loop: CASSLIEASGRSYNEQFF. CDR3 bases: TGCGCCAGCAGCTTGATTGAAGCTAGCGGGCGCTCCTACAATGAGCAGTTCTTC.

The chain uses TRBV7-7 and TRBJ2-7; a possible D gene is TRBD1 (5 bases). V gave up 2 bases and J gave up 7 bases, with 12 bases separating them. This CDR3 has 13 residues. Germline V gene sequence: CDR1 SSHAT, CDR2 FNYEAQ (reference sequence). CDR3 DNA: TGTGCCAGCAGCTTAAAGGGGTTTGGGGAGCAGTACTTC. This sequence encodes CASSLKGFGEQYF.

This chain joins TRBV12-3 or TRBV12-4 and TRBJ2-7, with TRBD1 identical over 8 bases. The V and J ends lost 3 bases and 0 bases, in that order; junction bases with no gene match: 7. The CDR3 runs 16 residues. CDR3 nucleotide sequence: TGTGCCAGCAGTTTTACAGGGGGGCTTCGCTCCTACGAGCAGTACTTC. It codes for CASSFTGGLRSYEQYF.

The chain joins TRBV5-1 to TRBJ1-3, with a possible D match to TRBD1 (6 bases). CDR1 and CDR2 (germline): SGHRS, YFSETQ. The CDR3 length is 16 residues. V was clipped by 3 bases and J by 2 bases, with 15 bases between them. The CDR3 region is CASSSNLQGPGNTIYF. The CDR3 bases are TGCGCCAGCAGCTCGAACCTACAGGGCCCTGGAAACACCATATATTTT.

DNA for the CDR3: TGTGCCGCCGGACGTAACAGGGCTGGAAACACCATATATTTT. Protein: CAAGRNRAGNTIYF. This sequence joins TRBV12-3 or TRBV12-4 and TRBJ1-3, with D maybe TRBD1 (6 bases). The CDR3 has 14 amino acids. V was clipped by 11 bases and J by 2 bases, with 16 bases between them.

The chain combines TRBV5-1 with TRBJ2-7, with 8 bases that match TRBD2. CDR3 length equals 15 residues. Germline V CDR1 and CDR2: SGHRS, YFSETQ. The junction had 8 bases not matched to a gene; V was cut back by 3 bases and J by 3 bases. In DNA form, the CDR3 reads TGCGCCAGCAGCTGGGTCGAGACTAGCGTCTACGAGCAGTACTTC. It specifies CASSWVETSVYEQYF.

The sample holds many counts of this clonotype. The V call is TRBV5-6, the J call TRBJ2-5; weak D call: TRBD1 (7 bases). The CDR3 sequence is 13 residues long. Germline V lookup: CDR1 SGHDT, CDR2 YYEEEE. V shed 5 bases and J shed 5 bases, with 13 bases lying between them. Here the CDR3 reads CASSLPGGETQYF. DNA of the CDR3: TGTGCCAGCAGTTTGCCAGGGGGGGAGACCCAGTACTTC.

The table lists this clonotype with a few counts. The chain is built from TRBV7-9 and TRBJ2-1; 13 bases are shared with TRBD2. Germline-derived CDR1 and CDR2 are SEHNR and FQNEAQ (reference sequence). The junction had 3 bases not matched to a gene; V was cut back by 1 base and J by 6 bases. The CDR3 runs to 16 residues. The CDR3 sequence: CASSLVRTSGSNEQFF. The CDR3 bases are TGTGCCAGCAGCTTAGTCCGGACTAGCGGGAGCAATGAGCAGTTCTTC. The complete variable domain, with remaining parts taken from reference TRBV7-9 and TRBJ2-1, reads DTGVSQNPRHKITKRGQNVTFRCDPISEHNRLYWYRQTLGQGPEFLTYFQNEAQLEKSRLLSDRFSAERPKGSFSTLEIQRTEQGDSAMYLCASSLVRTSGSNEQFFGPGTRLTVL.

This chain uses TRBV10-3 with TRBJ1-5, with 9 bases aligning to TRBD1. J lost 6 bases, V lost 6 bases, and 3 bases had no gene match. The length of the CDR3 is 13 residues. Per germline, CDR1 ENHRY and CDR2 SYGVKD. CDR3 sequence: CAISRTGAQPQHF. The DNA for the CDR3 is TGTGCCATCAGCCGGACAGGGGCTCAGCCCCAGCATTTT.

This clonotype turned up a few times. The chain links TRBV27 to TRBJ1-1; TRBD1 might be the D (5 bases). Germline V gene lookup returns CDR1 MNHEY and CDR2 SMNVEV (reference sequence). V dropped 6 bases and J dropped 6 bases, with 14 bases sitting between them. The CDR3 has 13 residues. The CDR3 nucleotides are TGTGCCAGCAGACGCGGGGGTGCGGCTGAAGCTTTCTTT. This gives the protein CASRRGGAAEAFF.

The chain recombines TRBV12-3 or TRBV12-4 with TRBJ2-7; a weak D match, TRBD1 (6 bases). Trimming stripped 3 bases from V and 2 bases from J, with 8 bases between. The CDR3 spans 13 residues. This CDR3 reads CASSFWTAYEQYF. Here the CDR3 DNA reads TGTGCCAGCAGTTTCTGGACAGCCTACGAGCAGTACTTC.

The chain uses TRBV20-1 and TRBJ2-7; D gene uncertain. With 3 bases removed from V and 4 bases from J, the gap between germline ends came to 19 bases. This CDR3 has 15 amino acids. Per germline, CDR1 DFQATT and CDR2 SNEGSKA (reference sequence). In DNA, the CDR3 is TGCAGTGCTAGTCATAGGAGAGAGGATCCTTACGAGCAGTACTTC. Translated, it gives CSASHRREDPYEQYF.